The entry that follows covers one T cell receptor beta chain sequence. CDR1 SGHDT and CDR2 YYEEEE come from the germline V gene. This CDR3 is built from 14 residues. V lost 2 bases and J 0 bases, leaving 6 bases between the germline ends. The data stem from a study of blood T cell repertoires in COVID-19. Original methodology: Amplification of reference gene primers was used by the study to estimate nucleated cell counts. The method was immunoSEQ multiplex PCR; TCRdb's version includes in-frame clones alone and lacks a portion of them. For V, J and clone size, that table is used; D and trimming come from the DNA. This table holds some 200,000 clones, about 81% found once.

This rearrangement joins TRBV5-6 to TRBJ1-5; D gene ambiguous. The receptor comes from a man younger than 45 with active or convalescent COVID-19. Sequencing was carried out using peripheral blood. CDR3 loop: CASSFAYSNQPQHF. The CDR3, as DNA: TGTGCCAGCAGCTTCGCCTATAGCAATCAGCCCCAGCATTTT.